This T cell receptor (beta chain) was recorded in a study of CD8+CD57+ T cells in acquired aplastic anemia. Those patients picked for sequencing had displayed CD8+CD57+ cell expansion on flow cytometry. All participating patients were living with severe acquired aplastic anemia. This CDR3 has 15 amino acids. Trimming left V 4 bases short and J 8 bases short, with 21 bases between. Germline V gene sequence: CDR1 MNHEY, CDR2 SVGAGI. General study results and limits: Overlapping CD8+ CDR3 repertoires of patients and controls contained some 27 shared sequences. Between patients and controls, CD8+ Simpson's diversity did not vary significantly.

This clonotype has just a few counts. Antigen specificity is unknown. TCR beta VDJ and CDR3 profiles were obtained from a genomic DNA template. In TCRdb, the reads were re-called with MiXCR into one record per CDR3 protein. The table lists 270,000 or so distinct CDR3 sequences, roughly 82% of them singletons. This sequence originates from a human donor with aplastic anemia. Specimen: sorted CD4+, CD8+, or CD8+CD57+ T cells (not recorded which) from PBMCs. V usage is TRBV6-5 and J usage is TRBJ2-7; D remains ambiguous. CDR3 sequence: CASSSDGSNQPQQYF. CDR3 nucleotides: TGTGCCAGCAGTTCGGACGGTAGCAATCAGCCCCAGCAGTACTTC.